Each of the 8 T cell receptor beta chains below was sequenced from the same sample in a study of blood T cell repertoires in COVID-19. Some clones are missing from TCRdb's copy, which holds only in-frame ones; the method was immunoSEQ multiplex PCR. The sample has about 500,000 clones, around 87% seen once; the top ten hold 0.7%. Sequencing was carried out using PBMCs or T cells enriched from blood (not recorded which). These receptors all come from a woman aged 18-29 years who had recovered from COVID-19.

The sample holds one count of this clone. Here the CDR3 reads CASSQRRMQYF. CDR3 DNA sequence: TGTGCCAGCAGCCAGCGAAGAATGCAGTATTTT. The chain recombines TRBV3-1 (or the pseudogene TRBV3-2) with TRBJ2-3; D not certain. Germline CDR1 LGHDT, CDR2 YNNKEL (reference sequence). The V end lost 3 bases, the J end lost 11 bases, and 9 bases lay between the germline ends. This CDR3 spans 11 amino acids.

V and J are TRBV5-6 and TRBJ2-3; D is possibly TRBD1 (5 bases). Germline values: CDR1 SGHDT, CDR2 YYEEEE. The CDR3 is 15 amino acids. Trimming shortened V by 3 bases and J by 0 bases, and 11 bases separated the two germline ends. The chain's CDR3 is CASSWGLLSTDTQYF. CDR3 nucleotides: TGTGCCAGCAGCTGGGGCCTACTTAGCACAGATACGCAGTATTTT.

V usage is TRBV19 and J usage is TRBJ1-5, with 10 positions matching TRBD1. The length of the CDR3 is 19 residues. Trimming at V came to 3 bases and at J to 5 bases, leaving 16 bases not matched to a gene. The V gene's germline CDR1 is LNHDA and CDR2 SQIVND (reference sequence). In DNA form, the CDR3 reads TGTGCCAGTAGTATCGGGGGGACAGGGGAAGAAATATCGTATCAGCCCCAGCATTTT. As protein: CASSIGGTGEEISYQPQHF.

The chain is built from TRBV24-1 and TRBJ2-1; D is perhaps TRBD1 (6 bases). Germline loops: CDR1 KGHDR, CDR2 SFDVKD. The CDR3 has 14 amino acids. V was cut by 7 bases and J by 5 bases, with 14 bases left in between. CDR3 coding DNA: TGTGCCACCAGGGGCAGGGGAAGGGACAATGAGCAGTTCTTC. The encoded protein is CATRGRGRDNEQFF.

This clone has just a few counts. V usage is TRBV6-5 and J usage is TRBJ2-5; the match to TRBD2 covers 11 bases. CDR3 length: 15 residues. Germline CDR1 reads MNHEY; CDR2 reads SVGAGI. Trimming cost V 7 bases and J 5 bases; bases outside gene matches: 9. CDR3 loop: CASIFSGGAWETQYF. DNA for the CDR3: TGTGCCAGCATTTTTAGCGGGGGGGCCTGGGAGACCCAGTACTTC.

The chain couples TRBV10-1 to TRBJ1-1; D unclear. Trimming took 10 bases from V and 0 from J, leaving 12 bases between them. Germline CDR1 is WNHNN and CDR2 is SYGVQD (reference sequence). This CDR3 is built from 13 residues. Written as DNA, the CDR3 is TGCGCCACTCGATTAAACATGAACACTGAAGCTTTCTTT. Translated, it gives CATRLNMNTEAFF.

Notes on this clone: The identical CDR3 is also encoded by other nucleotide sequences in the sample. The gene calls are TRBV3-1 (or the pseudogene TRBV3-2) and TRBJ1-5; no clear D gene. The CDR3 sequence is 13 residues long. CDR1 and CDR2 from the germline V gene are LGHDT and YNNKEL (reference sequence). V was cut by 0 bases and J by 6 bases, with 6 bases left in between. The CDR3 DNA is TGTGCCAGCAGCCAAGACCCCAGTCAGCCCCAGCATTTT. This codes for CASSQDPSQPQHF.

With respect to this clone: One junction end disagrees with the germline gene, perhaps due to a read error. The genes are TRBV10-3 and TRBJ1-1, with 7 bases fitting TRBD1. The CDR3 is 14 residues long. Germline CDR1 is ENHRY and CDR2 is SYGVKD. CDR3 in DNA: TGTGCCACCCAGGACAGGATGGCGGACACTGAAACTTTCTTT. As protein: CATQDRMADTETFF.